Each of the 18 T cell receptor beta chains below was sequenced from the same sample in a study of Ad26.COV2.S vaccination and SARS-CoV-2 variants. Assay used: immunoSEQ multiplex PCR; TCRdb lists only in-frame clones, some missing. Of hundreds of thousands of clones in the sample, roughly 90% were seen once. The sample's treatment: some 19 received Ad26.COV2.S at low or high dose, single or two shots; five or six received placebo; per-sample allocation not given. Each sample was drawn 63 days after the first injection (of vaccine or placebo). The material sequenced was peripheral blood, taken in a trial of Ad26.COV2.S vaccine versus placebo. The receptors stem from a person between 18 and 59 years old who received the Ad26.COV2.S COVID-19 vaccine or a placebo.

The chain employs TRBV7-2 and TRBJ1-5; no clear D. The CDR3 totals 15 residues. Germline assignment: CDR1 SGHTA and CDR2 FQGNSA. V shed 5 bases and J shed 1 base, with 12 bases lying between them. DNA of the CDR3: TGTGCCAGCAGCCTCGACGGTGGGAGCAATCAGCCCCAGCATTTT. Translating it yields CASSLDGGSNQPQHF.

The chain combines TRBV5-6 with TRBJ2-7; 16 nucleotides agree with TRBD2. V gave up 4 bases and J gave up 5 bases; unmatched junction bases: 12. CDR1 and CDR2 (germline): SGHDT, YYEEEE. CDR3 length: 18 amino acids. In nucleotides, the CDR3 is TGTGCCAGCAGCCGCTCCGGGACTAGCGGGGGGGCGCCCAACGAGCAGTACTTC. Protein: CASSRSGTSGGAPNEQYF.

In nucleotides, the CDR3 is TGCGCCAGCAGCTTAACGGGGCAGGGAGATACGCAGTATTTT. Residues: CASSLTGQGDTQYF. This rearrangement joins TRBV5-1 to TRBJ2-3; the D call may be TRBD1 or TRBD2 (5 bases each). The length of the CDR3 is 14 residues. CDR1 is SGHRS and CDR2 is YFSETQ in the germline V gene. V was pared by 2 bases and J by 5 bases, with 12 bases between.

The rearrangement links TRBV11-2 to TRBJ2-5; 10 bases align to TRBD1. The germline V gene has CDR1 SGHAT and CDR2 FQNNGV. The CDR3 sequence is 13 residues long. V shed 5 bases, J shed 4 bases, and the junction held 1 base outside the gene matches. CDR3 protein: CASSRDRGETQYF. The CDR3 coding sequence is TGTGCCAGCAGCCGGGACAGGGGAGAGACCCAGTACTTC.

V and J are TRBV11-2 and TRBJ2-3; 10 nucleotides align to TRBD2. Germline CDR1 and CDR2: SGHAT and FQNNGV. The CDR3 runs to 14 residues. V lost 8 bases and J lost 3; bases outside the gene matches: 5. The CDR3 sequence: CASSSGGGTDTQYF. The CDR3 bases are TGTGCCAGCTCAAGCGGGGGGGGGACAGATACGCAGTATTTT.

Here the CDR3 DNA reads TGTGCCAGCAGCCAACCAGGCCCCACAGATACGCAGTATTTT. Its protein is CASSQPGPTDTQYF. This chain joins TRBV4-2 and TRBJ2-3; D is unresolved. Deletions cut 2 bases from V and 2 bases from J, with 8 bases between. Germline loops: CDR1 LGHNA, CDR2 YNFKEQ. This CDR3 is built from 14 residues.

V is TRBV27 and J is TRBJ1-6; D gene uncertain. The CDR3 is 13 amino acids. V dropped 4 bases and J dropped 9 bases, with 10 bases sitting between them. CDR1 MNHEY and CDR2 SMNVEV come from the germline V gene (reference sequence). The CDR3 spells CASSWGWSSPLHF. The CDR3 DNA is TGTGCCAGCAGTTGGGGTTGGAGTTCACCCCTCCACTTT.

This clone showed up many times. The J gene is TRBJ1-1, the V gene TRBV7-2; D possibly corresponds to TRBD1 (5 bases). Trimming left V 3 bases short and J 0 bases short, with 8 bases between. This CDR3 region has 14 residues. Germline assignment: CDR1 SGHTA and CDR2 FQGNSA. CDR3 sequence reads: CASSFPGVNTEAFF. Here the CDR3 DNA reads TGTGCCAGCAGCTTTCCGGGGGTGAACACTGAAGCTTTCTTT.

The rearrangement links TRBV5-4 to TRBJ2-1; TRBD2 is a possible D gene (6 bases). The CDR3 runs to 15 residues. Germline CDR1 SGHNT, CDR2 YYREEE (reference sequence). Trimming removed 0 bases at V and 6 bases at J, with 13 bases between. Here the CDR3 reads CASSLEPGVSNEQFF. The CDR3 DNA is TGTGCCAGCAGCTTGGAGCCGGGGGTTTCCAATGAGCAGTTCTTC.

V gene TRBV4-3 combines with J gene TRBJ2-3; 8 bases fit TRBD1. V was pared by 0 bases and J by 1 base, with 3 bases of the junction left unmatched. Germline-derived CDR1 and CDR2 are LGHNA and YSLEER. The CDR3 sequence is 16 residues long. Written as DNA, the CDR3 is TGCGCCAGCAGCCAAGACGGACAGGGCGGCACAGATACGCAGTATTTT. Protein: CASSQDGQGGTDTQYF.

CDR3 DNA sequence: TGTGCCACCCACAGTCCGGGACAGGATGGCTACACCTTC. It yields the protein CATHSPGQDGYTF. This sequence joins TRBV2 and TRBJ1-2; TRBD1 matches 8 bases. Germline V CDR1 and CDR2: SNHLY, FYNNEI. This CDR3 has 13 amino acids. Losses at the gene ends were 10 bases for V and 6 bases for J; bases not matched to a gene: 10.

The chain couples TRBV6-5 to TRBJ1-4; no definite D call. The CDR3 contains 13 residues. V gave up 9 bases and J gave up 6 bases, with 14 bases separating them. CDR1 is MNHEY, CDR2 SVGAGI, per germline. CDR3 bases: TGTGCCAGTACGGGTCGCGAGCATGAAAAACTGTTTTTT. Its protein is CASTGREHEKLFF.

The gene calls are TRBV5-4 and TRBJ1-1, with D perhaps TRBD1 (5 bases). CDR1 and CDR2 (germline): SGHNT, YYREEE (reference sequence). CDR3 length: 15 amino acids. V gave up 0 bases and J gave up 3 bases, with 12 bases separating them. CDR3 amino acids: CASSLAKQVHTEAFF. CDR3 coding DNA: TGTGCCAGCAGCTTGGCCAAACAGGTTCACACTGAAGCTTTCTTT.

In this sample, this clone turned up once. The V call is TRBV19, the J call TRBJ2-1; D is possibly TRBD1 (5 bases). With 7 bases removed from V and 2 bases from J, the gap between germline ends came to 9 bases. CDR3 length: 13 residues. Germline values: CDR1 LNHDA, CDR2 SQIVND (reference sequence). The CDR3 DNA reads as TGTGCCAGTAAGGCAGGGCCCTACAATGAGCAGTTCTTC. This sequence encodes CASKAGPYNEQFF.

J is TRBJ2-1 and V is TRBV7-9, with TRBD1 as a possible D gene (6 bases). Between the trimmed V and J ends, which lost 3 bases and 6 bases, there was a span of 18 bases. From germline, CDR1 is SEHNR and CDR2 FQNEAQ (reference sequence). CDR3 size: 16 residues. The CDR3, as DNA: TGTGCCAGCAGCTTTTTTAGGGGCGAAGGGGGCAATGAGCAGTTCTTC. Translation: CASSFFRGEGGNEQFF.

The V gene is TRBV15, the J gene TRBJ2-3; D perhaps matches TRBD2 (5 bases). Per the germline V gene, CDR1 is LNHNV and CDR2 is YYDKDF (reference sequence). V was clipped by 5 bases and J by 1 base, with 13 bases between them. This CDR3 is 15 amino acids long. In DNA form, the CDR3 reads TGTGCCACCAGCGGAGGACTGACCCGCACAGATACGCAGTATTTT. It translates to CATSGGLTRTDTQYF.

The chain combines TRBV27 with TRBJ1-2, with a possible D match to TRBD1 (6 bases). V was shortened by 6 bases and J by 1 base, with 9 bases between the two germline ends. Germline CDR1 MNHEY, CDR2 SMNVEV (reference sequence). The CDR3 has 13 residues. The CDR3 is CASSGQNNYGYTF. CDR3 sequence (DNA): TGTGCCAGCAGCGGACAGAATAACTATGGCTACACCTTC.

V and J are TRBV7-9 and TRBJ2-7; 10 bases line up with TRBD1. The germline CDR1 and CDR2 sequences are SEHNR and FQNEAQ (reference sequence). This CDR3 region has 17 residues. Losses at the gene ends were 5 bases for V and 5 bases for J; bases not matched to a gene: 15. The CDR3 nucleotides read TGTGCCAGCAGCCGCCGGGACAGGGGTTATTTATTGAACGAGCAGTACTTC. Translating it yields CASSRRDRGYLLNEQYF.